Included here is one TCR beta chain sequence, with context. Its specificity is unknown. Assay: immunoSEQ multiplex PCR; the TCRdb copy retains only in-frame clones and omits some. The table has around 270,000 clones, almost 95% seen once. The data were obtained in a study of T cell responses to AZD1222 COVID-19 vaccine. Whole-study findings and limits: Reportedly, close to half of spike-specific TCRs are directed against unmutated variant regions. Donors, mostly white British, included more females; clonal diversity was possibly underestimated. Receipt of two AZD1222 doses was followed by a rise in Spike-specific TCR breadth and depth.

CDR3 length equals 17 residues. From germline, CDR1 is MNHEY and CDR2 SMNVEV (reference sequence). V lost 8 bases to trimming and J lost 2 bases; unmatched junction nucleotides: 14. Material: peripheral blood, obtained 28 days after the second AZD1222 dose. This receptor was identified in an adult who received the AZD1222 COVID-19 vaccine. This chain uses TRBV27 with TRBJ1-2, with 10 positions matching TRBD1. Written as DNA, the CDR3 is TGTGCCAGCCATCCGACAGGGGGCTTTTTTTTGAACTATGGCTACACCTTC. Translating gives CASHPTGGFFLNYGYTF.